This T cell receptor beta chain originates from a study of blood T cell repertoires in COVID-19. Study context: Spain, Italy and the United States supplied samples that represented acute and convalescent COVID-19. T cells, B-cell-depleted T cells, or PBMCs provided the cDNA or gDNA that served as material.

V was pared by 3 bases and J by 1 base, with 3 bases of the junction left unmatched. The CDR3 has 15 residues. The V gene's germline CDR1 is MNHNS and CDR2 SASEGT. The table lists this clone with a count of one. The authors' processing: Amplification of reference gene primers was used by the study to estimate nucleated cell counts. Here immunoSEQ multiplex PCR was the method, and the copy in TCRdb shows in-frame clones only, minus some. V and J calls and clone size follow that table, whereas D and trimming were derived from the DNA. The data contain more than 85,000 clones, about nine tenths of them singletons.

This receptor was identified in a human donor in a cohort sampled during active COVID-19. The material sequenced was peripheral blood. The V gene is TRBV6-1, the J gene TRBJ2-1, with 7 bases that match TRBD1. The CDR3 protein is CASSETGSSYNEQFF. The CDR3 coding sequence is TGTGCCAGCAGTGAGACAGGGTCGTCCTACAATGAGCAGTTCTTC.